A single T cell receptor (beta chain) is shown here with its context. This sample was taken from a study of cytomegalovirus exposure and HLA in healthy donors. Amplification used 60 Vbeta primers and 13 Jbeta primers. Repertoires were generated with immunoSEQ multiplex PCR, while TCRdb's copy carries only in-frame clones and drops some. The sample contains roughly 240,000 clones, 70% to 90% of which appear only once. Germline trimming cut 7 bases from V and 0 bases from J; bases unmatched to any gene: 5. In germline, CDR1 is LNHDA, CDR2 SQIVND (reference sequence). This CDR3 has 16 residues. The clonotype originates from a girl aged 2-10 years in good health and CMV-seronegative. The chain recombines TRBV19 with TRBJ2-3; 12 bases fit TRBD2. Sequencing used PBMCs. The CDR3 nucleotides read TGTGCCAGTAATCAACTAGCGGGGGGTAGCACAGATACGCAGTATTTT. Its protein is CASNQLAGGSTDTQYF.